The 13 T cell receptor beta chains below were found in one sample sequenced in a study of blood T cell repertoires in COVID-19. Here immunoSEQ multiplex PCR was the method, and the copy in TCRdb shows in-frame clones only, minus some. This table has 230,000 or so clones, 80% to 90% appearing once. The sequenced sample consisted of peripheral blood. All receptors derive from a woman aged 80 or older with COVID-19, enrolled during active disease.

The chain carries TRBV18 and TRBJ2-5; 10 bases align to TRBD1. In germline, CDR1 is KGHSH, CDR2 LQKENI. This CDR3 is 16 amino acids long. Trimming cost V 3 bases and J 4 bases; bases outside gene matches: 8. The CDR3 DNA sequence: TGTGCCAGCTCACCGCGGGACAGGGGAGGACGAGAGACCCAGTACTTC. Its translation: CASSPRDRGGRETQYF.

The rearrangement joins TRBV30 to TRBJ2-1, with a weak D call TRBD2 (6 bases). The CDR3 contains 16 residues. V lost 4 bases to trimming and J lost 3 bases, with 19 bases between them. Germline CDR1 reads GTSNPN; CDR2 reads SVGIG (reference sequence). CDR3: CAWTGIRGKGYNEQFF. In nucleotides, the CDR3 is TGTGCCTGGACAGGGATCCGGGGGAAGGGCTACAATGAGCAGTTCTTC.

This chain connects TRBV6-6 to TRBJ1-1; 10 nucleotides line up with TRBD1. The CDR3 runs to 14 residues. V trimming: 7 bases; J trimming: 5 bases; junction bases outside the gene matches: 7. Per germline, CDR1 MNHNY and CDR2 SVGAGI (reference sequence). The CDR3 DNA is TGTGCCAGCAATTCCCCGGACAGGGGGACTGAAGCTTTCTTT. Translated, it gives CASNSPDRGTEAFF.

The chain joins TRBV18 to TRBJ2-7, with 8 bases lining up with TRBD1. V trimming: 5 bases; J trimming: 3 bases; junction bases outside the gene matches: 6. CDR1 is KGHSH, CDR2 LQKENI, per germline. The CDR3 spans 14 residues. This CDR3 reads CASSRGQGGYEQYF. As DNA, the CDR3 is TGTGCCAGCTCAAGAGGACAGGGAGGCTACGAGCAGTACTTC.

The chain has TRBV27 and TRBJ2-7; the D gene is possibly TRBD1 (6 bases). The CDR3 runs to 15 residues. V shed 4 bases and J shed 5 bases, with 18 bases lying between them. Germline CDR1 reads MNHEY; CDR2 reads SMNVEV (reference sequence). CDR3 region: CASSSRGRKEDEQYF. The CDR3 bases are TGTGCCAGCAGTTCCAGGGGACGGAAAGAAGACGAGCAGTACTTC.

This sequence joins TRBV5-1 and TRBJ2-1, with D unclear. The V gene's germline CDR1 is SGHRS and CDR2 YFSETQ. With 3 bases removed from V and 8 bases from J, the gap between germline ends came to 15 bases. This CDR3 is 14 amino acids long. CDR3 in amino acids: CASSSAQILDEQFF. The CDR3 nucleotides read TGCGCCAGCAGCTCGGCACAGATTTTGGATGAGCAGTTCTTC.

V usage is TRBV29-1 and J usage is TRBJ2-7; no reliable D call. Germline values: CDR1 SQVTM, CDR2 ANQGSEA. The CDR3 runs 13 residues. V was pared by 8 bases and J by 3 bases, with 17 bases between. CDR3 nucleotide sequence: TGCAGCTCTGTAGCCCTTCCCCTCTACGAGCAGTACTTC. Translation gives CSSVALPLYEQYF.

In its sample, this clone was seen once. The V call is TRBV5-4, the J call TRBJ2-1; TRBD2 aligns across 11 bases. Looked up from germline, CDR1 is SGHNT and CDR2 is YYREEE (reference sequence). The length of the CDR3 is 14 residues. Trimming cost V 4 bases and J 6 bases; bases outside gene matches: 3. This chain's CDR3 is CASSAGLAVNEQFF. The CDR3 nucleotides read TGTGCCAGCAGCGCGGGACTAGCGGTCAATGAGCAGTTCTTC.

The chain links TRBV6-5 to TRBJ1-2; no clear D. V lost 4 bases and J 0 bases, leaving 12 bases between the germline ends. The CDR3 contains 15 residues. The V gene's germline CDR1 is MNHEY and CDR2 SVGAGI. Here the CDR3 DNA reads TGTGCCAGCAGTTTAGAGGAGACTGCTAACTATGGCTACACCTTC. The encoded protein is CASSLEETANYGYTF.

This chain uses TRBV7-2 with TRBJ2-7; 11 positions match TRBD2. The CDR3 runs to 16 residues. The V segment lost 4 bases and the J segment 7 bases; nucleotides outside the gene matches: 12. CDR1 SGHTA and CDR2 FQGNSA come from the germline V gene. CDR3 coding DNA: TGTGCCAGCAGCTCTCGACTAGCGGGGAGTTTAGGAGAGCAGTACTTC. Translated, it gives CASSSRLAGSLGEQYF.

The CDR3 sequence: CSVEQGNTIYF. DNA for the CDR3: TGCAGCGTCGAACAGGGAAACACCATATATTTT. The rearrangement joins TRBV29-1 to TRBJ1-3; D gene unclear. The CDR3 sequence is 11 residues long. CDR1 and CDR2 from the germline V gene are SQVTM and ANQGSEA. V gave up 6 bases and J gave up 4 bases, with 7 bases separating them.

The rearrangement links TRBV19 to TRBJ2-2; 9 bases line up with TRBD2. The trim removed 5 bases at V and 0 bases at J, leaving 7 bases unmatched. This CDR3 spans 17 amino acids. Germline V CDR1 and CDR2: LNHDA, SQIVND (reference sequence). The CDR3 DNA sequence: TGTGCCAGTAGTGCCCGTAGCGGGAGCGCGAACACCGGGGAGCTGTTTTTT. Translated: CASSARSGSANTGELFF. Supplemented by reference TRBV19 and TRBJ2-2, the full variable domain reads DGGITQSPKYLFRKEGQNVTLSCEQNLNHDAMYWYRQDPGQGLRLIYYSQIVNDFQKGDIAEGYSVSREKKESFPLTVTSAQKNPTAFYLCASSARSGSANTGELFFGEGSRLTVL.

The chain uses TRBV15 and TRBJ1-1; TRBD1 might be the D (5 bases). Germline lookup yields CDR1 LNHNV and CDR2 YYDKDF (reference sequence). The CDR3 loop spans 13 amino acids. The ends were cut back, 5 bases at V and 5 bases at J, with 12 bases in the middle. CDR3 bases: TGTGCCACCAGCTCCCGTGGGGGGACTGAAGCTTTCTTT. It codes for CATSSRGGTEAFF. The variable domain in full, completed from reference TRBV15 and TRBJ1-1, reads DAMVIQNPRYQVTQFGKPVTLSCSQTLNHNVMYWYQQKSSQAPKLLFHYYDKDFNNEADTPDNFQSRRPNTSFCFLDIRSPGLGDTAMYLCATSSRGGTEAFFGQGTRLTVV.